These 27 T cell receptor beta chains originate from one sample sequenced in a study of T cell clones after liver transplantation. The repertoire was sequenced with immunoSEQ multiplex PCR; TCRdb's copy has only in-frame clones and lacks some. The sample holds about 53,000 clones; about four fifths are singletons and the top ten take over 7%. This material consisted of CD4+ T cells from blood, taken before liver transplant. The receptors here all came from a human donor who received a liver transplant.

The rearrangement uses TRBV7-2 and TRBJ2-3; 8 bases match TRBD2. The CDR3 has 16 residues. The V segment lost 3 bases and the J segment 5 bases; nucleotides outside the gene matches: 10. CDR1 is SGHTA and CDR2 is FQGNSA in the germline V gene. CDR3 protein: CASSFLSGGRGDTQYF. Written as DNA, the CDR3 is TGTGCCAGCAGCTTCCTCAGCGGGGGCCGGGGAGATACGCAGTATTTT.

The chain joins TRBV5-6 to TRBJ1-1; TRBD1 matches at 7 bases. The trim removed 4 bases at V and 3 bases at J, leaving 9 bases unmatched. CDR3 length: 15 residues. CDR1 SGHDT and CDR2 YYEEEE come from the germline V gene. The DNA of the CDR3 is TGTGCCAGCAGCCGAAACAGGGGATGGTACACTGAAGCTTTCTTT. This codes for CASSRNRGWYTEAFF.

V gene TRBV4-1 combines with J gene TRBJ1-5; no reliable D call. V gave up 8 bases and J gave up 2 bases, with 19 bases separating them. CDR1 is MGHRA and CDR2 is YSYEKL in the germline V gene. The CDR3 length is 16 residues. CDR3 residues: CASGRPSTTRNQPQHF. CDR3 sequence (DNA): TGCGCCAGCGGTAGACCGTCTACTACGCGCAATCAGCCCCAGCATTTT.

This clone appeared once. This chain joins TRBV9 and TRBJ1-2, with D uncertain. With 2 bases removed from V and 8 bases from J, the gap between germline ends came to 13 bases. The V gene's germline CDR1 is SGDLS and CDR2 YYNGEE. There are 13 residues in the CDR3. In nucleotides, the CDR3 is TGTGCCAGCAGCGTGACCGGCTTTGAGGGCTACACCTTC. It codes for CASSVTGFEGYTF. Using reference TRBV9 and TRBJ1-2 for the parts outside the CDR3, the full variable domain is DSGVTQTPKHLITATGQRVTLRCSPRSGDLSVYWYQQSLDQGLQFLIQYYNGEERAKGNILERFSAQQFPDLHSELNLSSLELGDSALYFCASSVTGFEGYTFGSGTRLTVV.

The gene calls are TRBV15 and TRBJ1-5; possible D gene TRBD1, 5 bases. V lost 4 bases to trimming and J lost 6 bases, with 13 bases between them. There are 14 residues in the CDR3. Per the germline V gene, CDR1 is LNHNV and CDR2 is YYDKDF (reference sequence). CDR3 coding DNA: TGTGCCACCAGCAAGCAGGGCAGTGGTCAGCCCCAGCATTTT. Protein: CATSKQGSGQPQHF.

In this sample, this clone turned up once. The V call is TRBV28, the J call TRBJ1-2; TRBD1 aligns across 7 bases. Germline CDR1 reads MDHEN; CDR2 reads SYDVKM. This CDR3 comprises 14 residues. With 7 bases clipped from V and 2 bases from J, the junction kept 7 bases outside the gene matches. The CDR3 nucleotides are TGTGCCAGCACAGCCAGGGGGGTGAACTATGGCTACACCTTC. Protein: CASTARGVNYGYTF.

The gene calls are TRBV28 and TRBJ2-7; tentative D call: TRBD2 (7 bases). The CDR3 is 15 amino acids. Per germline, CDR1 MDHEN and CDR2 SYDVKM. V shed 5 bases and J shed 0 bases, with 14 bases lying between them. DNA for the CDR3: TGTGCCAGCAGTCCCCTAGGGGGGGTCTCCTACGAGCAGTACTTC. Protein product: CASSPLGGVSYEQYF.

The CDR3 DNA reads TGTGCCAACACCATGGAGGGCAGGGGGCCGGAGACCCAGTACTTC. It codes for CANTMEGRGPETQYF. This chain connects TRBV19 to TRBJ2-5, with 8 bases fitting TRBD1. The CDR3 spans 15 residues. The junction had 15 bases not matched to a gene; V was cut back by 10 bases and J by 5 bases. Per the germline V gene, CDR1 is LNHDA and CDR2 is SQIVND (reference sequence).

The chain joins TRBV2 to TRBJ1-2; no clear D. Trimming removed 11 bases from V and 3 bases from J, with 13 bases in between. The CDR3 sequence is 12 residues long. Germline CDR1 SNHLY, CDR2 FYNNEI. CDR3 in amino acids: CALQGLDYGYTF. The CDR3 nucleotides are TGTGCCCTCCAAGGGCTAGACTATGGCTACACCTTC. The variable domain in full, completed from reference TRBV2 and TRBJ1-2, reads EPEVTQTPSHQVTQMGQEVILRCVPISNHLYFYWYRQILGQKVEFLVSFYNNEISEKSEIFDDQFSVERPDGSNFTLKIRSTKLEDSAMYFCALQGLDYGYTFGSGTRLTVV.

This chain connects TRBV5-4 to TRBJ2-5; maybe TRBD2 (5 bases). Per the germline V gene, CDR1 is SGHNT and CDR2 is YYREEE (reference sequence). The CDR3 consists of 17 residues. Trimming cost V 4 bases and J 0 bases, with 19 bases left between them. CDR3 sequence: CASSIPLLGGHQETQYF. CDR3 nucleotides: TGTGCCAGCAGCATCCCGCTACTAGGAGGTCACCAAGAGACCCAGTACTTC.

This chain connects TRBV9 to TRBJ2-5; a weak D match, TRBD1 (5 bases). CDR1 and CDR2 (germline): SGDLS, YYNGEE. This CDR3 region has 16 residues. Between the trimmed V and J ends, which lost 3 bases and 2 bases, there was a span of 17 bases. CDR3 sequence: CASSAPRPGAQETQYF. DNA of the CDR3: TGTGCCAGCAGCGCCCCCCGTCCTGGGGCACAAGAGACCCAGTACTTC.

The chain carries TRBV15 and TRBJ2-6; tentatively, D is TRBD1 (6 bases). CDR1 and CDR2 from the germline V gene are LNHNV and YYDKDF (reference sequence). Trimming took 4 bases from V and 0 from J, leaving 13 bases between them. This CDR3 spans 17 amino acids. The DNA for the CDR3 is TGTGCCACCAGCAAAGGACAGCGGACCTCTGGGGCCAACGTCCTGACTTTC. This gives the protein CATSKGQRTSGANVLTF.

The chain recombines TRBV6-6 with TRBJ2-7, with D perhaps matching TRBD1 (5 bases). From germline, CDR1 is MNHNY and CDR2 SVGAGI (reference sequence). Trimming left V 2 bases short and J 2 bases short, with 10 bases between. The CDR3 loop spans 14 amino acids. CDR3 protein: CASSYAGHAYEQYF. In DNA form, the CDR3 reads TGTGCCAGCAGTTACGCCGGACATGCCTACGAGCAGTACTTC.

This clone was detected a few times. The CDR3 DNA is TGCGCCAGCAGCCAACAAAGCAATCAGCCCCAGCATTTT. Protein: CASSQQSNQPQHF. The rearrangement joins TRBV4-3 to TRBJ1-5; D remains unclear. Germline CDR1 LGHNA, CDR2 YSLEER. Trimming left V 2 bases short and J 1 base short, with 3 bases between. This CDR3 spans 13 amino acids.

This chain joins TRBV6-1 and TRBJ1-2; 10 nucleotides align to TRBD1. V lost 10 bases to trimming and J lost 2 bases; unmatched junction nucleotides: 7. CDR1 and CDR2 from the germline V gene are MNHNS and SASEGT. The CDR3 totals 14 residues. In DNA form, the CDR3 reads TGTGCCATATCCCGGGACAGGGGAAACTATGGCTACACCTTC. It yields the protein CAISRDRGNYGYTF.

The chain has TRBV30 and TRBJ2-5, with TRBD2 matching over 9 bases. CDR3 length equals 15 residues. J lost 2 bases, V lost 0 bases, and 4 bases had no gene match. The germline gives CDR1 GTSNPN, CDR2 SVGIG (reference sequence). CDR3: CAWSVLGLAQETQYF. The CDR3 coding sequence is TGTGCCTGGAGTGTACTGGGACTAGCACAAGAGACCCAGTACTTC.

The rearrangement joins TRBV28 to TRBJ1-3, with D possibly being TRBD1 (5 bases). Per the germline V gene, CDR1 is MDHEN and CDR2 is SYDVKM. The V and J ends lost 2 bases and 5 bases respectively, with 16 bases between them. This CDR3 is 16 amino acids long. The CDR3 DNA sequence: TGTGCCAGCAGTTTAGACGTTCGGGGGTTTAGAAACACCATATATTTT. This codes for CASSLDVRGFRNTIYF.

In its sample, this clone was seen a few times. V gene TRBV29-1 combines with J gene TRBJ1-2, with D unresolved. Deletions cut 6 bases from V and 0 bases from J, with 8 bases between. Germline CDR1 is SQVTM and CDR2 is ANQGSEA. CDR3 length: 12 amino acids. CDR3 nucleotide sequence: TGCAGCGTGCAGGTTGCTAACTATGGCTACACCTTC. It yields the protein CSVQVANYGYTF.

This chain joins TRBV10-3 and TRBJ2-5, with 8 positions matching TRBD1. CDR3 length: 14 amino acids. Per the germline V gene, CDR1 is ENHRY and CDR2 is SYGVKD. J was trimmed by 1 base and V by 6 bases; bases with no gene match: 4. The CDR3 protein is CAIRPGTGQETQYF. The CDR3 bases are TGTGCCATCAGGCCCGGGACAGGCCAAGAGACCCAGTACTTC.

V usage is TRBV5-1 and J usage is TRBJ2-1; the D call may be TRBD1 or TRBD2 (5 bases each). The CDR3 extends over 13 amino acids. Trimming removed 3 bases at V and 4 bases at J, with 8 bases between. Per the germline V gene, CDR1 is SGHRS and CDR2 is YFSETQ. CDR3 amino acids: CASSSGRYNEQFF. CDR3 nucleotides: TGCGCCAGCAGCTCGGGACGGTACAATGAGCAGTTCTTC.

The chain has TRBV5-1 and TRBJ2-3; D is unresolved. V was shortened by 0 bases and J by 5 bases, with 4 bases between the two germline ends. This CDR3 is 12 amino acids long. The germline V gene encodes CDR1 SGHRS and CDR2 YFSETQ. The CDR3 sequence is CASSLVLDTQYF. DNA of the CDR3: TGCGCCAGCAGCTTGGTGTTAGATACGCAGTATTTT.

The chain uses TRBV6-6 and TRBJ2-7; D is unresolved. The germline V gene encodes CDR1 MNHNY and CDR2 SVGAGI (reference sequence). Trimming removed 6 bases from V and 2 bases from J, with 8 bases in between. The CDR3 consists of 12 residues. CDR3 sequence: CASSSLTYEQYF. CDR3 DNA: TGTGCCAGCAGCAGCCTCACCTACGAGCAGTACTTC.

The rearrangement joins TRBV7-9 to TRBJ1-1; D is unresolved. The V end was cut by 5 bases, the J end by 1 base, with 11 bases between. The CDR3 sequence is 14 residues long. Germline CDR1 SEHNR, CDR2 FQNEAQ (reference sequence). CDR3 sequence: CASSANTGNTEAFF. Here the CDR3 DNA reads TGTGCCAGCAGCGCAAATACGGGGAACACTGAAGCTTTCTTT. The complete variable domain, with remaining parts taken from reference TRBV7-9 and TRBJ1-1, reads DTGVSQNPRHKITKRGQNVTFRCDPISEHNRLYWYRQTLGQGPEFLTYFQNEAQLEKSRLLSDRFSAERPKGSFSTLEIQRTEQGDSAMYLCASSANTGNTEAFFGQGTRLTVV.

This rearrangement joins TRBV6-1 to TRBJ2-1, with D tentatively TRBD1 (5 bases). V was cut by 3 bases and J by 9 bases, with 24 bases left in between. Germline assignment: CDR1 MNHNS and CDR2 SASEGT. The CDR3 loop spans 17 amino acids. The CDR3 DNA reads TGTGCCAGCAGTGACCATACACTGACAGCCCCCTGGGGTGAGCAGTTCTTC. Translation gives CASSDHTLTAPWGEQFF.

In its sample, this clone was seen a few times. The chain links TRBV19 to TRBJ1-2, with D maybe TRBD1 (5 bases). The CDR3 contains 13 residues. V gave up 3 bases and J gave up 5 bases, with 10 bases separating them. CDR1 is LNHDA and CDR2 is SQIVND in the germline V gene (reference sequence). This CDR3 reads CASSIGRVYGYTF. DNA for the CDR3: TGTGCCAGTAGTATCGGCAGGGTTTATGGCTACACCTTC.

As DNA, the CDR3 is TGTGCCAGCAGCTTCTATGGACCTGGGGCCAACGTCCTGACTTTC. This translates into CASSFYGPGANVLTF. This chain joins TRBV7-2 and TRBJ2-6; unclear D gene. CDR1 and CDR2 from the germline V gene are SGHTA and FQGNSA. The CDR3 spans 15 residues. V lost 3 bases and J lost 2, with 8 bases in between.

This chain links TRBV27 with TRBJ1-5, with no clear D. V shed 4 bases and J shed 6 bases, with 16 bases lying between them. CDR3 length: 15 residues. CDR1 MNHEY and CDR2 SMNVEV come from the germline V gene (reference sequence). The CDR3 loop is CASSSLSVGGQPQHF. The CDR3, as DNA: TGTGCCAGCAGTTCTCTCTCGGTTGGAGGTCAGCCCCAGCATTTT.